This T cell receptor (beta chain) was recovered during a study of shared clonotypes between healthy human individuals. Study findings and constraints: Incomplete sequencing of sorted subsets was indicated by rarefaction despite large depth. Sampling covered nothing but blood. Tissue TCR repertoires likely differ from those found in blood.

Terminally differentiated effector memory CD45RA+ cells were excluded by CCR7 positive selection of CD45RO-negative cells. All donors were Caucasian adults living in Nashville, Tennessee. Clones were sequenced by immunoSEQ multiplex PCR, and TCRdb holds only the in-frame ones, with some missing. The sample shows about 2.2 million clones, about 92% of them seen only once. Of note for this clone: The antigen remains undetermined.

Germline CDR1 reads SGHTA; CDR2 reads FQGTGA. This CDR3 contains 16 residues. V shed 5 bases and J 4 bases; nucleotides not matched to a gene: 11. Sequencing was carried out using naive CD8+ T cells from PBMCs. V gene TRBV7-3 combines with J gene TRBJ2-1, with 7 positions matching TRBD2. The sequence came from a man younger than 35 in good health. Some clones in this sample may be carry-over from other donors' samples. The CDR3 nucleotides are TGTGCCAGCAGCCCGGCCGGGACTACTCCTTACAATGAGCAGTTCTTC. Its protein product is CASSPAGTTPYNEQFF.